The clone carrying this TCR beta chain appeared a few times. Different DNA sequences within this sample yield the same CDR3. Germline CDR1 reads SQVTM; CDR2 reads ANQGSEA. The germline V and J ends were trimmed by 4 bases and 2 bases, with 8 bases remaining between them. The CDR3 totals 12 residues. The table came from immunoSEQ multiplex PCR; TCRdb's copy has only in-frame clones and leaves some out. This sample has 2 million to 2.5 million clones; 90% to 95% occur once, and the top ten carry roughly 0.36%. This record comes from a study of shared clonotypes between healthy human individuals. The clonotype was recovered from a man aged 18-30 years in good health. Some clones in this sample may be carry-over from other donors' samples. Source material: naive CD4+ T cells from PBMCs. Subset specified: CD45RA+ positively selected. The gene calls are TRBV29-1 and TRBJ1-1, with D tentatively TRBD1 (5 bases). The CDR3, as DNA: TGCAGCGTTGCGGGGCTCAACACTGAAGCTTTCTTT. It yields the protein CSVAGLNTEAFF.